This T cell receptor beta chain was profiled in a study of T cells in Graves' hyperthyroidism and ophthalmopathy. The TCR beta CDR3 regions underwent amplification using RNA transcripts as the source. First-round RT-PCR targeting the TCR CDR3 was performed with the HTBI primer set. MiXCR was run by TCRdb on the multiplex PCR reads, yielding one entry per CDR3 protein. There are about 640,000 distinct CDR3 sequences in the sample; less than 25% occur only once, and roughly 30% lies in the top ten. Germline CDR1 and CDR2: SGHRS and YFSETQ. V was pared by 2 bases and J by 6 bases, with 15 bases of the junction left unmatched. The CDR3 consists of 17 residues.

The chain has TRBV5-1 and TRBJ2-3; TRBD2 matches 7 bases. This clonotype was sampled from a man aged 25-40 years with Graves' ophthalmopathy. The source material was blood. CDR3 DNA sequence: TGCGCCAGCAGCTTCTTCTCCGTGGGGAGGGCCGATGATACGCAGTATTTT. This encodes CASSFFSVGRADDTQYF.